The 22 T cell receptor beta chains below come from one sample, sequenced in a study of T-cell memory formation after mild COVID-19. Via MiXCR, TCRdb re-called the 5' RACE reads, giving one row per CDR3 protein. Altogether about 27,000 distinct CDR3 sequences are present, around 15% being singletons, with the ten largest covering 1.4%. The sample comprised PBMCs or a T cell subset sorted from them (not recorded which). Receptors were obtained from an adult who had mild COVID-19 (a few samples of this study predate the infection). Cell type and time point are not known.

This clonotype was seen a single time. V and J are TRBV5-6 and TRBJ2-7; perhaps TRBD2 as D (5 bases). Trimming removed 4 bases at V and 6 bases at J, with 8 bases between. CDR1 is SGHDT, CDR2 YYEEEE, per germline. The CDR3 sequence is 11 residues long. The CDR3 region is CASSRTLEQYF. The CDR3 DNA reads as TGTGCCAGCAGCCGGACTCTCGAGCAGTACTTC.

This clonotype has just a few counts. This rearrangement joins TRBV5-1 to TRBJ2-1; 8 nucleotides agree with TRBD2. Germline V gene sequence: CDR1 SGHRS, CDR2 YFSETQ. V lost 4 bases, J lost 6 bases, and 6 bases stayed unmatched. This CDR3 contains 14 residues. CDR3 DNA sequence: TGCGCCAGCAGCCTCCCCGGGACTAGCAATGAGCAGTTCTTC. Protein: CASSLPGTSNEQFF.

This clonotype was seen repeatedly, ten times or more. CDR3 protein: CASSQRGRVEQYF. The CDR3 DNA follows: TGTGCCAGCTCTCAGCGGGGGCGCGTTGAGCAGTACTTC. The V and J genes are TRBV12-3 or TRBV12-4 and TRBJ2-7; 8 bases agree with TRBD2. Germline trimming cut 8 bases from V and 7 bases from J; bases unmatched to any gene: 10. The CDR3 contains 13 residues.

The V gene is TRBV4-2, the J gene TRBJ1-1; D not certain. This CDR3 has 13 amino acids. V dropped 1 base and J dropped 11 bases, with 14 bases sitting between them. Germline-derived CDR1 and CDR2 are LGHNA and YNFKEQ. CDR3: CASSQAGSYAAFF. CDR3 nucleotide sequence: TGTGCCAGCAGCCAAGCGGGGAGCTATGCGGCTTTCTTT.

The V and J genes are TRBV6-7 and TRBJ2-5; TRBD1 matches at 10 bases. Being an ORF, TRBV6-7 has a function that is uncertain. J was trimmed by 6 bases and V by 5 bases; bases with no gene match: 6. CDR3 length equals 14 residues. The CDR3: CASSPGQGWKTQYF. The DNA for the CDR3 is TGTGCCAGCAGTCCGGGACAGGGGTGGAAGACCCAGTACTTC.

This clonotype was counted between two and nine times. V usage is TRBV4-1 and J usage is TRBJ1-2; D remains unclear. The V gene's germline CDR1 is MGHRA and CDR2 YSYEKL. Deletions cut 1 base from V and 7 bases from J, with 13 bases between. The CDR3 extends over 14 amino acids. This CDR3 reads CASSQGAVIAGYTF. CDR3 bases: TGCGCCAGCAGCCAAGGAGCGGTAATAGCTGGCTACACCTTC.

The DNA for the CDR3 is TGTGCCAGCAGTTTCAGCGGGACAAGCACCTACGAGCAGTACTTC. This codes for CASSFSGTSTYEQYF. The chain recombines TRBV12-3 or TRBV12-4 with TRBJ2-7, with a weak D call TRBD2 (7 bases). Trimming took off 3 bases at V and 2 bases at J, with 14 bases between the two ends. This CDR3 has 15 residues.

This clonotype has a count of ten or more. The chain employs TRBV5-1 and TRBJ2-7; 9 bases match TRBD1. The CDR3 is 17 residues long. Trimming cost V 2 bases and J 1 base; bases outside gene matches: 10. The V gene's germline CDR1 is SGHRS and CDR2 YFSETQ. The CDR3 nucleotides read TGCGCCAGCAGCTTTTATTTCAACGGACAGGGGTCCTACGAGCAGTACTTC. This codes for CASSFYFNGQGSYEQYF. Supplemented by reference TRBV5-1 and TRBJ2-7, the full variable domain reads KAGVTQTPRYLIKTRGQQVTLSCSPISGHRSVSWYQQTPGQGLQFLFEYFSETQRNKGNFPGRFSGRQFSNSRSEMNVSTLELGDSALYLCASSFYFNGQGSYEQYFGPGTRLTVT.

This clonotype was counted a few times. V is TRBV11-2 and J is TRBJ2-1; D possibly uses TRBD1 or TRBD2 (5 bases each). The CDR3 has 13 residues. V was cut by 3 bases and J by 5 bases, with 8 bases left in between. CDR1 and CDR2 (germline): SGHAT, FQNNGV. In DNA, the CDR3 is TGTGCCAGCAGCTTGGGACCGCACAATGAGCAGTTCTTC. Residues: CASSLGPHNEQFF.

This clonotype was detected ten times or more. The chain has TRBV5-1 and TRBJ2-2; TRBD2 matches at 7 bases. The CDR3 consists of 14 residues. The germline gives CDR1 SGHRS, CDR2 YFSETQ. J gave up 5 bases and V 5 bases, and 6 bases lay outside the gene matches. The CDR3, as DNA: TGCGCCAGCAGTGCAGCGGGGAGAACCGGGGAGCTGTTTTTT. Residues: CASSAAGRTGELFF.

Written as DNA, the CDR3 is TGTGCCAGCAGTTACGGTAGGAACACTGAAGCTTTCTTT. Translating gives CASSYGRNTEAFF. This sequence joins TRBV6-5 and TRBJ1-1; D gene uncertain. CDR1 is MNHEY and CDR2 is SVGAGI in the germline V gene. The CDR3 extends over 13 amino acids. V lost 2 bases, J lost 1 base, and 5 bases lay in between.

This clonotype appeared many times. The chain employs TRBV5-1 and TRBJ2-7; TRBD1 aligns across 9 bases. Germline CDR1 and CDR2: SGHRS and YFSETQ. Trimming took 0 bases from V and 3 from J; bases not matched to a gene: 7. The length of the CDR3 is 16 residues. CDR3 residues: CASSLGPGTGNYEQYF. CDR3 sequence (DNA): TGCGCCAGCAGCTTGGGACCCGGGACAGGGAACTACGAGCAGTACTTC.

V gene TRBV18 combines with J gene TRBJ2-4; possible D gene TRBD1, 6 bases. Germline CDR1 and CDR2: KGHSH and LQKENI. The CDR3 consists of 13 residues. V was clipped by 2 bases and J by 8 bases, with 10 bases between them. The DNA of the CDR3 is TGTGCCAGCTCACCAACAGGGAAAGACATTCAGTACTTC. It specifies CASSPTGKDIQYF. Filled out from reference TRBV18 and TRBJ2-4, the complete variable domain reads NAGVMQNPRHLVRRRGQEARLRCSPMKGHSHVYWYRQLPEEGLKFMVYLQKENIIDESGMPKERFSAEFPKEGPSILRIQQVVRGDSAAYFCASSPTGKDIQYFGAGTRLSVL.

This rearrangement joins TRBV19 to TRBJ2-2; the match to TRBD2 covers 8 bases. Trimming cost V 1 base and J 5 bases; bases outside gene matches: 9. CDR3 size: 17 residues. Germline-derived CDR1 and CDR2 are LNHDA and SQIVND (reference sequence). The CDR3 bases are TGTGCCAGTAGTATAGCAGGGAAGCGGGAGTGGACCGGGGAGCTGTTTTTT. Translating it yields CASSIAGKREWTGELFF. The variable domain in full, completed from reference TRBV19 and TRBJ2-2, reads DGGITQSPKYLFRKEGQNVTLSCEQNLNHDAMYWYRQDPGQGLRLIYYSQIVNDFQKGDIAEGYSVSREKKESFPLTVTSAQKNPTAFYLCASSIAGKREWTGELFFGEGSRLTVL.

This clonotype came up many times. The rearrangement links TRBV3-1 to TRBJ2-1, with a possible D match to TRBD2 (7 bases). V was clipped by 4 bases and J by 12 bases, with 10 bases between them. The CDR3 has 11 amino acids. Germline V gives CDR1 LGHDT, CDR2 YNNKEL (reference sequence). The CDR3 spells CASSRRGAQFF. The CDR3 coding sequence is TGTGCCAGCAGCCGTCGGGGGGCGCAGTTCTTC.

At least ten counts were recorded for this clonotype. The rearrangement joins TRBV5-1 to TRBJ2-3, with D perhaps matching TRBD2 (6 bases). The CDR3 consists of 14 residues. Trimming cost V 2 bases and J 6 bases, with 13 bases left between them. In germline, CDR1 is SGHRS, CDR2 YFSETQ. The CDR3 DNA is TGCGCCAGCAGCTTAATGACGGGGGTTGATACGCAGTATTTT. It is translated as CASSLMTGVDTQYF. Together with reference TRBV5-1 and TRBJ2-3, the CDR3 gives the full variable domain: KAGVTQTPRYLIKTRGQQVTLSCSPISGHRSVSWYQQTPGQGLQFLFEYFSETQRNKGNFPGRFSGRQFSNSRSEMNVSTLELGDSALYLCASSLMTGVDTQYFGPGTRLTVL.

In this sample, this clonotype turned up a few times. CDR3 nucleotides: TGTGCCAGTAGTCCCCCAGGGCCCACTGAAGCTTTCTTT. It is translated as CASSPPGPTEAFF. The chain combines TRBV19 with TRBJ1-1; TRBD1 might be the D (5 bases). Germline V CDR1 and CDR2: LNHDA, SQIVND (reference sequence). The CDR3 is 13 residues long. The V and J ends lost 5 bases and 4 bases respectively, with 11 bases between them.

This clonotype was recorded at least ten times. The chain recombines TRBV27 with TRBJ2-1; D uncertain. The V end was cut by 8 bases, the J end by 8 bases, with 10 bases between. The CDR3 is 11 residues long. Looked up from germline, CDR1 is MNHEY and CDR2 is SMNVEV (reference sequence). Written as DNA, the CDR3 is TGTGCCAGCTTCCAGAGGTATGAGCAGTTCTTC. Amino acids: CASFQRYEQFF.

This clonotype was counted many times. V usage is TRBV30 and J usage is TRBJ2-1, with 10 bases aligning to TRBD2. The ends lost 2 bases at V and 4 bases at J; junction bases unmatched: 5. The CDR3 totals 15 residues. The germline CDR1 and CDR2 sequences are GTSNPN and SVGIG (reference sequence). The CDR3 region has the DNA TGTGCCTGGAGTACCGGACTAGCGGCTTACAATGAGCAGTTCTTC. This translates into CAWSTGLAAYNEQFF.

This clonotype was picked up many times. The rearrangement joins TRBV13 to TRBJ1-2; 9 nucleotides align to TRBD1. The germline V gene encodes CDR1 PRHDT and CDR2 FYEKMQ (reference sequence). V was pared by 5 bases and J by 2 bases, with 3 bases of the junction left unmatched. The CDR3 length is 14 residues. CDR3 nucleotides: TGTGCCAGCAGCCGTGGACAGGGGAACTATGGCTACACCTTC. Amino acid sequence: CASSRGQGNYGYTF. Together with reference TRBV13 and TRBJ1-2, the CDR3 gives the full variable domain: AAGVIQSPRHLIKEKRETATLKCYPIPRHDTVYWYQQGPGQDPQFLISFYEKMQSDKGSIPDRFSAQQFSDYHSELNMSSLELGDSALYFCASSRGQGNYGYTFGSGTRLTVV.

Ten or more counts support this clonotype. Here the CDR3 DNA reads TGCGCCAGCAGCCAAGCCCCCTCCCGGGGTCTAGCGTGGGGCACAGATACGCAGTATTTT. Its translation is CASSQAPSRGLAWGTDTQYF. The V gene is TRBV4-3, the J gene TRBJ2-3, with a tentative D call TRBD2 (6 bases). The V gene's germline CDR1 is LGHNA and CDR2 YSLEER. The CDR3 totals 20 residues. V gave up 1 base and J gave up 1 base, with 24 bases separating them.

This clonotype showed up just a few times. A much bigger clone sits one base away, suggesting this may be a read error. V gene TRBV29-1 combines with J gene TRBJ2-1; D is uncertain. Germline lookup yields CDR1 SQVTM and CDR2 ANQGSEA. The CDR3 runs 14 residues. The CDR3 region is CSVVLASSYTEQFF. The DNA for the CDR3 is TGCAGCGTTGTACTGGCGAGCTCCTACACTGAGCAGTTCTTC.